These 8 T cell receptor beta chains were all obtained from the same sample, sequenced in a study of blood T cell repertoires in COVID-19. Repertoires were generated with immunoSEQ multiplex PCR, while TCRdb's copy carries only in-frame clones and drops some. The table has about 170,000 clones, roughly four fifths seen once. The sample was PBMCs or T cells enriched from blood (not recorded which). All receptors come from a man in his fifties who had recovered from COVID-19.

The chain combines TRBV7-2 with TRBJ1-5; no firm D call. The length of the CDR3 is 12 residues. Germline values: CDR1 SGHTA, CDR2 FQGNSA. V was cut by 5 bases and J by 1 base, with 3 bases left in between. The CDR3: CASSPSNQPQHF. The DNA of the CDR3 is TGTGCCAGCAGCCCAAGCAATCAGCCCCAGCATTTT.

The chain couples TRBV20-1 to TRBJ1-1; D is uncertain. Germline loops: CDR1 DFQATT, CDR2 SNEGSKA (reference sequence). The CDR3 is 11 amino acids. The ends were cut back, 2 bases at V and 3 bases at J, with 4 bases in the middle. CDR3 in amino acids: CSARYDTEAFF. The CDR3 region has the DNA TGCAGTGCTAGATATGACACTGAAGCTTTCTTT.

The CDR3: CASSVEGGGMETQYF. CDR3 sequence (DNA): TGTGCCAGCAGCGTAGAAGGCGGGGGTATGGAGACCCAGTACTTC. This chain joins TRBV9 and TRBJ2-5, with 7 positions matching TRBD2. CDR3 length equals 15 residues. The germline V gene encodes CDR1 SGDLS and CDR2 YYNGEE. The ends lost 0 bases at V and 5 bases at J; junction bases unmatched: 7.

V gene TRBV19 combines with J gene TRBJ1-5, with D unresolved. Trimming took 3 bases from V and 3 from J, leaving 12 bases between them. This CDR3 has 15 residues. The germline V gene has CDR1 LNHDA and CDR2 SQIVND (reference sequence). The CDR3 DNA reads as TGTGCCAGTAGTATTCCCGGGAGAGCCAATCAGCCCCAGCATTTT. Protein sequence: CASSIPGRANQPQHF.

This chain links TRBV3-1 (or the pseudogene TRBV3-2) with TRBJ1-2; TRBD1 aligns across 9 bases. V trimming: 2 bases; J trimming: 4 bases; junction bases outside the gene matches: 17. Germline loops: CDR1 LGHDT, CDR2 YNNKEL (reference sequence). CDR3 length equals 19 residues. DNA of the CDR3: TGTGCCAGCAGCCAATTAACACGCCGGACAGGGGCCGGGCGCTATGGCTACACCTTC. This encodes CASSQLTRRTGAGRYGYTF.

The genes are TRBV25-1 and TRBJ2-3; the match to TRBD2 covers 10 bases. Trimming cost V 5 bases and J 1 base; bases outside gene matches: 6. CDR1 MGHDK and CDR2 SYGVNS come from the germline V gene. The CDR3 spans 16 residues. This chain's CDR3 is CASSKRTSGRTDTQYF. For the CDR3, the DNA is TGTGCCAGCAGTAAAAGGACTAGCGGCCGCACAGATACGCAGTATTTT. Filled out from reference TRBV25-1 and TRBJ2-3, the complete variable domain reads EADIYQTPRYLVIGTGKKITLECSQTMGHDKMYWYQQDPGMELHLIHYSYGVNSTEKGDLSSESTVSRIRTEHFPLTLESARPSHTSQYLCASSKRTSGRTDTQYFGPGTRLTVL.

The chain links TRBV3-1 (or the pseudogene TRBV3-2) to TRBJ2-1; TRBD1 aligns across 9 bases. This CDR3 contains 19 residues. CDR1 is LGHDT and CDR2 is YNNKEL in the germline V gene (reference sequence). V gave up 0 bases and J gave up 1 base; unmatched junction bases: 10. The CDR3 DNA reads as TGTGCCAGCAGCCAAGATCGGGTCTCTGGGACAGGGTCCTACAATGAGCAGTTCTTC. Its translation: CASSQDRVSGTGSYNEQFF.

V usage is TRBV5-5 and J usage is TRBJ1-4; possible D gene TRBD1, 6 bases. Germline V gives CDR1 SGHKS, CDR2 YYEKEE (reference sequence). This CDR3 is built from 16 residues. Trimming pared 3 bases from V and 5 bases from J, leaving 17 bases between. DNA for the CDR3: TGTGCCAGCAGCTGGGAAATGACAGGCCGAAATGAAAAACTGTTTTTT. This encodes CASSWEMTGRNEKLFF.